These 18 T cell receptor beta chains came from one sample sequenced in a study of blood T cell repertoires in COVID-19. Assay used: immunoSEQ multiplex PCR; TCRdb lists only in-frame clones, some missing. The sample has around 130,000 clones, roughly 80% seen once. The sequenced sample was peripheral blood. These receptors all stem from a man between 60 and 75 years old with acute or convalescent COVID-19.

V is TRBV10-3 and J is TRBJ1-1; weak D call: TRBD1 (6 bases). The CDR3 has 13 amino acids. Germline lookup yields CDR1 ENHRY and CDR2 SYGVKD. The germline V and J ends were trimmed by 7 bases and 1 base, with 10 bases remaining between them. In DNA form, the CDR3 reads TGTGCCATCACCCCACAGGGGAACACTGAAGCTTTCTTT. Translated: CAITPQGNTEAFF.

This sequence joins TRBV7-9 and TRBJ2-1; TRBD2 matches 9 bases. Trimming cost V 5 bases and J 6 bases; bases outside gene matches: 11. Germline CDR1 is SEHNR and CDR2 is FQNEAQ (reference sequence). The CDR3 runs to 16 residues. This CDR3 is CASSITVAGDSNEQFF. Here the CDR3 DNA reads TGTGCCAGCAGCATCACGGTAGCGGGGGACTCCAATGAGCAGTTCTTC.

This clone showed up just once. The V gene is TRBV7-3, the J gene TRBJ2-3; TRBD1 is a possible D gene (6 bases). This CDR3 is built from 14 residues. The V end was cut by 1 base, the J end by 6 bases, with 11 bases between. Germline CDR1 is SGHTA and CDR2 is FQGTGA. In DNA form, the CDR3 reads TGTGCCAGCAGCTTAAATTTGGGGGCTGATACGCAGTATTTT. This encodes CASSLNLGADTQYF.

CDR3: CASSLGQNNQPQHF. Written as DNA, the CDR3 is TGTGCCAGCAGTTTGGGACAGAACAATCAGCCCCAGCATTTT. This chain links TRBV6-9 with TRBJ1-5; 7 bases align to TRBD1. The J segment lost 3 bases and the V segment lost 4 bases, leaving 3 bases of the junction unmatched. Germline CDR1 reads MNHGY; CDR2 reads SVAAGI. CDR3 length: 14 residues.

The chain links TRBV11-2 to TRBJ2-1, with 9 bases that match TRBD2. After removal of 5 bases from V and 4 bases from J, the junction contained 6 bases not matched to a gene. Germline CDR1 is SGHAT and CDR2 is FQNNGV. CDR3 length equals 15 residues. CDR3 loop: CASSHLAGKYNEQFF. CDR3 coding DNA: TGTGCCAGCAGCCATCTAGCGGGGAAGTACAATGAGCAGTTCTTC. The full variable domain, with the rest looked up from reference TRBV11-2 and TRBJ2-1, is EAGVAQSPRYKIIEKRQSVAFWCNPISGHATLYWYQQILGQGPKLLIQFQNNGVVDDSQLPKDRFSAERLKGVDSTLKIQPAKLEDSAVYLCASSHLAGKYNEQFFGPGTRLTVL.

The chain is built from TRBV12-1 and TRBJ2-1; no check of the table's D call, TRBD2, against the DNA was made. TRBV12-1 is marked as a pseudogene. This CDR3 spans 14 amino acids. The CDR3 nucleotides read TGTGCCAGCAGCTTTTTGAAACCCGGACTTCCAGTGTTCTTC. As protein: CASSFLKPGLPVFF.

The chain joins TRBV6-6 to TRBJ2-3, with 10 bases matching TRBD2. Germline V gives CDR1 MNHNY, CDR2 SVGAGI (reference sequence). Trimming took 2 bases from V and 4 from J; bases not matched to a gene: 6. The CDR3 loop spans 16 amino acids. As DNA, the CDR3 is TGTGCCAGCAGTTACCCCAGCGGGGGGGCCTCAGATACGCAGTATTTT. This translates into CASSYPSGGASDTQYF.

This chain joins TRBV6-5 and TRBJ2-1; 7 bases map to TRBD2. The germline V gene has CDR1 MNHEY and CDR2 SVGAGI. The CDR3 loop spans 13 amino acids. Trimming at V came to 8 bases and at J to 5 bases, leaving 6 bases not matched to a gene. In nucleotides, the CDR3 is TGTGCCAGCGCTGAGCTAGCGGACAATGAGCAGTTCTTC. The encoded protein is CASAELADNEQFF.

J is TRBJ1-1 and V is TRBV2, with 8 bases lining up with TRBD1. This CDR3 has 14 amino acids. V lost 3 bases, J lost 7 bases, and 7 bases stayed unmatched. Germline V gives CDR1 SNHLY, CDR2 FYNNEI. The CDR3 nucleotides read TGTGCCAGCAGTGACCCCTCACAGGGGGTTGAAGCTTTCTTT. As protein: CASSDPSQGVEAFF.

This chain links TRBV5-8 with TRBJ1-2, with 10 bases matching TRBD1. The V segment lost 3 bases and the J segment 1 base; nucleotides outside the gene matches: 3. Germline CDR1 SGHTS, CDR2 YDEGEE. CDR3 length equals 15 residues. CDR3 DNA sequence: TGTGCCAGCAGCTCTGGGACAGGGGATAACTATGGCTACACCTTC. Translated: CASSSGTGDNYGYTF.

This chain links TRBV6-6 with TRBJ1-1, with D perhaps TRBD1 (6 bases). The length of the CDR3 is 11 residues. V lost 9 bases and J 4 bases, leaving 9 bases between the germline ends. The V gene's germline CDR1 is MNHNY and CDR2 SVGAGI (reference sequence). CDR3 in amino acids: CARGGGTEAFF. CDR3 in DNA: TGTGCCAGAGGGGGGGGCACTGAAGCTTTCTTT.

This chain connects TRBV6-5 to TRBJ2-5, with 8 bases lining up with TRBD2. The CDR3 is 15 residues long. Trimming at V came to 6 bases and at J to 1 base, leaving 7 bases not matched to a gene. Germline V lookup: CDR1 MNHEY, CDR2 SVGAGI. The CDR3 region has the DNA TGTGCCAGCAGCCGGGCTACTAGCGGCCAAGAGACCCAGTACTTC. This codes for CASSRATSGQETQYF.

V gene TRBV12-5 combines with J gene TRBJ1-6; TRBD1 might be the D (6 bases). Germline CDR1 LGHNT, CDR2 FRNRAP. The CDR3 is made up of 15 amino acids. Trimming left V 4 bases short and J 10 bases short, with 17 bases between. CDR3 DNA: TGTGCTAGTGGTTCTAAGGGGGGGCAGGACTCACCCCTCCACTTT. Translation gives CASGSKGGQDSPLHF.

The chain employs TRBV21-1 and TRBJ2-1; no DNA check was done on the table's D call, TRBD2. TRBV21-1 is an annotated pseudogene. The CDR3 contains 16 residues. The CDR3 DNA reads TGTGCCAGGGGACTAGCCGGGCGCGGGGCCTACAATGAGCAGTTCTTC. Amino acid sequence: CARGLAGRGAYNEQFF.

The rearrangement links TRBV6-6 to TRBJ1-5; D is unclear. The CDR3 loop spans 15 amino acids. Germline lookup yields CDR1 MNHNY and CDR2 SVGAGI (reference sequence). The V gene lost 6 bases and the J gene lost 2 bases, with 14 bases spanning the gap. The CDR3 loop reads CASSPAEFGNQPQHF. In nucleotides, the CDR3 is TGTGCCAGCAGCCCGGCGGAATTTGGCAATCAGCCCCAGCATTTT.

The CDR3 loop is CASSPRQGVGGYTF. In DNA form, the CDR3 reads TGTGCCAGCAGCCCCCGACAGGGGGTCGGAGGCTACACCTTC. This chain links TRBV6-5 with TRBJ1-2; 9 nucleotides agree with TRBD1. After removal of 6 bases from V and 8 bases from J, the junction contained 10 bases not matched to a gene. Germline values: CDR1 MNHEY, CDR2 SVGAGI. CDR3 size: 14 residues.

The CDR3 protein is CASSPKILTGATEAFF. For the CDR3, the DNA is TGTGCCAGCTCACCTAAAATTCTGACAGGGGCCACTGAAGCTTTCTTT. J is TRBJ1-1 and V is TRBV18, with 8 bases lining up with TRBD1. The CDR3 is made up of 16 amino acids. Trimming removed 3 bases from V and 4 bases from J; junction bases left unmatched: 10. Germline-derived CDR1 and CDR2 are KGHSH and LQKENI.

The chain links TRBV3-1 (or the pseudogene TRBV3-2) to TRBJ2-1; TRBD2 matches at 7 bases. Germline-derived CDR1 and CDR2 are LGHDT and YNNKEL (reference sequence). There are 17 residues in the CDR3. The V gene end was trimmed by 3 bases and the J gene end by 0 bases; junction bases not matched to a gene: 8. This CDR3 reads CASSHGPGGYSYNEQFF. The CDR3 nucleotides read TGTGCCAGCAGCCATGGTCCGGGGGGATACTCCTACAATGAGCAGTTCTTC.